This T cell receptor (beta chain) was observed in a study of control samples from healthy donors and cancer patients. With 3 bases clipped from V and 3 bases from J, the junction kept 2 bases outside the gene matches. The CDR3 loop spans 14 amino acids. CDR1 is SGHRS, CDR2 YFSETQ, per germline. Profiled with immunoSEQ multiplex PCR; TCRdb holds only in-frame clones, not every one. The sample carries under 200,000 clones, 75% to 95% recorded once. Sequencing was performed on blood. The chain employs TRBV5-1 and TRBJ1-2; TRBD1 aligns across 10 bases. This TCR came from a woman aged 30 to 39 in good health. CDR3 region: CASSSGTGDYGYTF. The CDR3 region has the DNA TGCGCCAGCAGCTCCGGGACAGGGGACTATGGCTACACCTTC.